This entry describes one T cell receptor beta chain. What it binds is unknown. This sample was included in a study of shared clonotypes between healthy human individuals. Study overall: The study used three CD4 naive, three CD4 memory, two CD8 naive and one CD8 memory plate per donor. Study-level points and caveats: The authors expected sequencing depth to affect clonotype sharing among donors.

V was pared by 1 base and J by 9 bases, with 10 bases between. Germline V CDR1 and CDR2: SEHNR, FQNEAQ (reference sequence). CDR3 length: 13 amino acids. Profiled with immunoSEQ multiplex PCR; TCRdb holds only in-frame clones, not every one. The data hold around 690,000 clones, with around 90% observed a single time. Sequencing was performed on memory CD8+ T cells from PBMCs. Stated subset: CD45RO+ cells pooled with CCR7-negative TemRA cells. The chain joins TRBV7-9 to TRBJ2-1; D unresolved. The receptor's source is a man aged 18 to 30 in good health. Some clones in this sample may be carry-over from other donors' samples. As DNA, the CDR3 is TGTGCCAGCAGCTTAGATCCGTCACTTGAGCAGTTCTTC. This codes for CASSLDPSLEQFF.